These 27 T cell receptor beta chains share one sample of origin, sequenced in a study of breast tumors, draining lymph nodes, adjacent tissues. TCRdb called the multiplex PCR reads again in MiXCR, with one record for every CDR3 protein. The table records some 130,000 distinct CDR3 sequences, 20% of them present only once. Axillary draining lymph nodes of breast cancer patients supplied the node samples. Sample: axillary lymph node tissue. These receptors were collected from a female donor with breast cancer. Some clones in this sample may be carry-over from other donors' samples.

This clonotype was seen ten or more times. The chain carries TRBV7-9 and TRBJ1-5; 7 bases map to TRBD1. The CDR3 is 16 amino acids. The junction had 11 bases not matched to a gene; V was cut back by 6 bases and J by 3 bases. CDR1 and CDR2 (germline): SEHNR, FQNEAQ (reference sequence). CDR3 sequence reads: CASSSGFGTDNQPQHF. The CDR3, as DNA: TGTGCCAGCAGTTCCGGATTCGGGACAGACAATCAGCCCCAGCATTTT. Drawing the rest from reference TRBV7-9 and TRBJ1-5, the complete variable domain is DTGVSQNPRHKITKRGQNVTFRCDPISEHNRLYWYRQTLGQGPEFLTYFQNEAQLEKSRLLSDRFSAERPKGSFSTLEIQRTEQGDSAMYLCASSSGFGTDNQPQHFGDGTRLSIL.

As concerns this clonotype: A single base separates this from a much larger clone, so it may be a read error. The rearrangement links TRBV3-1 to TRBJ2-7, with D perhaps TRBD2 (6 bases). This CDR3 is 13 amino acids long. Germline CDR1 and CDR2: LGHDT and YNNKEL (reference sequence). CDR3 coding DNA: TGTGCCAGCAGCCAAGCGGGAGCGGAAGAGCGGTACTTC. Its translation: CASSQAGAEERYF.

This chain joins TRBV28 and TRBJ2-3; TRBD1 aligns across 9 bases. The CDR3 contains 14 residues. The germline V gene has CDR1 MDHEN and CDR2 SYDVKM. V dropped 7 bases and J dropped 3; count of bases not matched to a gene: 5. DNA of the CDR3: TGTGCCAGCAAAGAACAGGGGGCAACAGATACGCAGTATTTT. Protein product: CASKEQGATDTQYF.

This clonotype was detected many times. In DNA, the CDR3 is TGTGCCAGCAGCTTAACCCCCGGGACTAGCGGGGGCACAGATACGCAGTATTTT. It specifies CASSLTPGTSGGTDTQYF. This sequence joins TRBV7-3 and TRBJ2-3, with 13 bases matching TRBD2. This CDR3 is built from 18 residues. Germline trimming cut 0 bases from V and 1 base from J; bases unmatched to any gene: 4. CDR1 and CDR2 (germline): SGHTA, FQGTGA.

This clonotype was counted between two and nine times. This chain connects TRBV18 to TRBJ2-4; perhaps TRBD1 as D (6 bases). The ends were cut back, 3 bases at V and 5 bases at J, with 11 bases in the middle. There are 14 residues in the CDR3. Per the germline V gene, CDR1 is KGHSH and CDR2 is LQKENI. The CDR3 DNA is TGTGCCAGCTCACCGGACAGCACCGAAAACATTCAGTACTTC. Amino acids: CASSPDSTENIQYF.

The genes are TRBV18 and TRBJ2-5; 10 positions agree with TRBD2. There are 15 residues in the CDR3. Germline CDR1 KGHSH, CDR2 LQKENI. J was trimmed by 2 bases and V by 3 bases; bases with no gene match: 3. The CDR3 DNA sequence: TGTGCCAGCTCACCGCTAGCGGGGGCACAAGAGACCCAGTACTTC. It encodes CASSPLAGAQETQYF.

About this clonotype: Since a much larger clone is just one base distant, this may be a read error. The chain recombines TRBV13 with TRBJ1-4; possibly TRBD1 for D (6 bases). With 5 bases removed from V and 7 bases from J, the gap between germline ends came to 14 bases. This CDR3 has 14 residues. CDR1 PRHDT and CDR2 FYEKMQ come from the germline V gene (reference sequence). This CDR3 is CASSGGGAGEKLFF. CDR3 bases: TGTGCCAGCAGCGGCGGGGGGGCAGGTGAAAAACTGTTTTTT.

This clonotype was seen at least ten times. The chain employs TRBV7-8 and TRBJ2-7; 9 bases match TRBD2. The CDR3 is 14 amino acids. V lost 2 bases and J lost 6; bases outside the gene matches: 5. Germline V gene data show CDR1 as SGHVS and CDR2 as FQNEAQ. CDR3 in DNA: TGTGCCAGCAGCTTAACTCAGCGGGAGGCCGAGCAGTACTTC. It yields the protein CASSLTQREAEQYF.

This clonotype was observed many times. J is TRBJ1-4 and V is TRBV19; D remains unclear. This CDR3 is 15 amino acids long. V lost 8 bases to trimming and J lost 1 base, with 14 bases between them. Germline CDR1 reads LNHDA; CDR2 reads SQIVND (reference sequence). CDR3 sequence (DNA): TGTGCCAGTGGTACTTGGCAGAGAACTAATGAAAAACTGTTTTTT. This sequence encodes CASGTWQRTNEKLFF.

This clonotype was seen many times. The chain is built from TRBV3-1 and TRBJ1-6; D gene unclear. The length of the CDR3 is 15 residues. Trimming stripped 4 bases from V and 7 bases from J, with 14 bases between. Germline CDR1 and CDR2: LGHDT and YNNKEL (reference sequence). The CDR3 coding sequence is TGTGCCAGCAGCCGCCTACTCCTCGGGAATTCACCCCTCCACTTT. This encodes CASSRLLLGNSPLHF. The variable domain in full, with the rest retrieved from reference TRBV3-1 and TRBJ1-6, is DTAVSQTPKYLVTQMGNDKSIKCEQNLGHDTMYWYKQDSKKFLKIMFSYNNKELIINETVPNRFSPKSPDKAHLNLHINSLELGDSAVYFCASSRLLLGNSPLHFGNGTRLTVT.

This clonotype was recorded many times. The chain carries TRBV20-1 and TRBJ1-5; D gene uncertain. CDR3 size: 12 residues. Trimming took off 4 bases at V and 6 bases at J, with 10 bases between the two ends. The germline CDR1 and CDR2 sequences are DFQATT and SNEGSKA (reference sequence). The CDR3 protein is CSAKQSLQPQHF. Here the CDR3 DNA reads TGCAGTGCTAAACAGAGCCTTCAGCCCCAGCATTTT.

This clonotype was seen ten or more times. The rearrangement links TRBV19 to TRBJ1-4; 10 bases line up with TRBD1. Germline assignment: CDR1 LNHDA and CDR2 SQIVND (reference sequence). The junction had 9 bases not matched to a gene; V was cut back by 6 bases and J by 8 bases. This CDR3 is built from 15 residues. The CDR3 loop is CASSAGTGEEEKLFF. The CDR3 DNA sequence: TGTGCCAGTAGCGCCGGGACAGGGGAGGAAGAAAAACTGTTTTTT.

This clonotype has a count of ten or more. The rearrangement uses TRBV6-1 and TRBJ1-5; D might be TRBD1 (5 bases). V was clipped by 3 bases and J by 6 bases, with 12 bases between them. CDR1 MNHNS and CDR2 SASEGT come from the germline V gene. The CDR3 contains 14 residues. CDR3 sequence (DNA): TGTGCCAGCAGTGATTTTGGGGGTGGTCAGCCCCAGCATTTT. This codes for CASSDFGGGQPQHF.

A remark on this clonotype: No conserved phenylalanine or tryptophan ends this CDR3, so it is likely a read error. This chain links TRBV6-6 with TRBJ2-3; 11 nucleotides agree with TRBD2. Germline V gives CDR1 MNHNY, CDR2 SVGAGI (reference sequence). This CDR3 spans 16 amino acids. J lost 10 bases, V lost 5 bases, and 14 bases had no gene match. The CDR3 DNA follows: TGTGCCAGCAGTGACGTAGCGGGAGGGCTTCTGGAAGCGCAGTATCTT. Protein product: CASSDVAGGLLEAQYL.

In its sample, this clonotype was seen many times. CDR3 amino acids: CASRAGQGNEKLFF. The CDR3 DNA reads TGCGCCAGCAGGGCGGGACAGGGGAATGAAAAACTGTTTTTT. V and J are TRBV10-2 and TRBJ1-4; the match to TRBD1 covers 10 bases. V shed 6 bases and J 5 bases; nucleotides not matched to a gene: 3. The CDR3 sequence is 14 residues long. From germline, CDR1 is WSHSY and CDR2 SAAADI.

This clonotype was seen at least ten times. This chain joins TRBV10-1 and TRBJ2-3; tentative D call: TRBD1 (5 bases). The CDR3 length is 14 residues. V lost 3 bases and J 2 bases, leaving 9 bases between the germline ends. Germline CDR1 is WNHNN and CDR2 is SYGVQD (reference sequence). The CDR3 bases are TGCGCCAGCAGTGACCAGGGTGACACAGATACGCAGTATTTT. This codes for CASSDQGDTDTQYF.

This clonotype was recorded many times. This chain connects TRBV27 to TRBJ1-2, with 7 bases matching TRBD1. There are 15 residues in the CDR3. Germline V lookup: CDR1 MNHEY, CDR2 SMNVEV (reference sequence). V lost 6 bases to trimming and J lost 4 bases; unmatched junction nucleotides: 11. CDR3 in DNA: TGTGCCAGCAGCCCCACAGGGGTGCGTGGCTATGGCTACACCTTC. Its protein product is CASSPTGVRGYGYTF.

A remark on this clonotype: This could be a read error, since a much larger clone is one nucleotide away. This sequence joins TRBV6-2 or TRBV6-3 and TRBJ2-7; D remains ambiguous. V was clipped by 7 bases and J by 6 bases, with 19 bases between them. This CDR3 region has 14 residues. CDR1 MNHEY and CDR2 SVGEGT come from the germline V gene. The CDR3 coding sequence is TGTGCCAGCACCCCGGACCCCCCCTCGGGCGAGCAGTACTTC. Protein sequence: CASTPDPPSGEQYF.

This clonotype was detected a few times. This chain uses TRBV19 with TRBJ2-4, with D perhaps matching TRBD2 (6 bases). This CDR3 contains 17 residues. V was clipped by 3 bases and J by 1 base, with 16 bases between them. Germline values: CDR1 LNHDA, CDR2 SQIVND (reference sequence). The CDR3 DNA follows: TGTGCCAGTAGTATCCTCCCCGGTGGGGGGGCCAAAAACATTCAGTACTTC. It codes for CASSILPGGGAKNIQYF.

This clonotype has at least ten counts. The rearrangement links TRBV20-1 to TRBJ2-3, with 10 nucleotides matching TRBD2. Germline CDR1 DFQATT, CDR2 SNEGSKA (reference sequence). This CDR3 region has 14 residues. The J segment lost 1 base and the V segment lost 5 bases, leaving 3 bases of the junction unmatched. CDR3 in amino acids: CSALGTSGTDTQYF. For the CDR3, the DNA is TGCAGTGCTCTCGGGACTAGCGGCACAGATACGCAGTATTTT.

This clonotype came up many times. Here the CDR3 DNA reads TGTGCCAGCAGTTACGAGCAGGGGCCCTCCTACGAGCAGTACTTC. It yields the protein CASSYEQGPSYEQYF. This chain joins TRBV6-6 and TRBJ2-7; D possibly corresponds to TRBD1 (6 bases). The germline V gene encodes CDR1 MNHNY and CDR2 SVGAGI (reference sequence). The CDR3 is made up of 15 amino acids. V was clipped by 2 bases and J by 0 bases, with 11 bases between them.

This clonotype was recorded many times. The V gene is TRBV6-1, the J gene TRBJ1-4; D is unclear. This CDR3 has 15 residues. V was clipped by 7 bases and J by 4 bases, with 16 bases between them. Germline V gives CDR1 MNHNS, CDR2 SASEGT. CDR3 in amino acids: CASTLAAVLNEKLFF. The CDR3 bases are TGTGCCAGCACCCTTGCGGCAGTGCTTAATGAAAAACTGTTTTTT.

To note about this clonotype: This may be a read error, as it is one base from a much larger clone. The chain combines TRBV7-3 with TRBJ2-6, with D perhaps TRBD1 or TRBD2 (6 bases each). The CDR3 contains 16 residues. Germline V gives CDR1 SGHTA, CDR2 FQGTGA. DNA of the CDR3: TGTGCCAGCAGCTTAGGGGGGCAGGGTGGGGCCAACATCCTGACTTTC. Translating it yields CASSLGGQGGANILTF.

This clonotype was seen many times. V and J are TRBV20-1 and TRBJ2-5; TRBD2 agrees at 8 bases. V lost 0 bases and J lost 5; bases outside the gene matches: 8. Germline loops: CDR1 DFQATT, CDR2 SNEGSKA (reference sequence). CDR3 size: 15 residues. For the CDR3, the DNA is TGCAGTGCTAGAGATCATCGGGGGGGGCAGGAGACCCAGTACTTC. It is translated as CSARDHRGGQETQYF.

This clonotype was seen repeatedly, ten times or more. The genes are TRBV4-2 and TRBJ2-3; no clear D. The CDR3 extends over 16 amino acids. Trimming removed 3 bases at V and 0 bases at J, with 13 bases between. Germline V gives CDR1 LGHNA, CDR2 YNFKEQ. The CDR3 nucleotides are TGTGCCAGCAGCCAGGAATGGCGGCAAAGCACAGATACGCAGTATTTT. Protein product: CASSQEWRQSTDTQYF.

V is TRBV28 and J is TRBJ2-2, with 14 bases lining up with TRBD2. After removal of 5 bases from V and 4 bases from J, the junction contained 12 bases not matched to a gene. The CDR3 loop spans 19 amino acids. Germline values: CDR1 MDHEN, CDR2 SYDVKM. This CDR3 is CASSPYGTSGRGVTGELFF. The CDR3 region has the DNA TGTGCCAGCAGTCCGTACGGGACTAGCGGGAGAGGGGTCACCGGGGAGCTGTTTTTT.

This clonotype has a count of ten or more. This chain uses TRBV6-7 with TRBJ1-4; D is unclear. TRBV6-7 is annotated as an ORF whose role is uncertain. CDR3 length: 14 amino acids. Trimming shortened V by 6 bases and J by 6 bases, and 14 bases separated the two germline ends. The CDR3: CASSRGPVYEKLFF. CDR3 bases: TGTGCCAGCAGCCGAGGTCCAGTATATGAAAAACTGTTTTTT.